The next 26 T cell receptor beta chains were all read from a single sample in a study of blood T cell repertoires in COVID-19. Profiled with immunoSEQ multiplex PCR; TCRdb holds only in-frame clones, not every one. The sample shows approximately 300,000 clones, 85% to 90% of them seen only once. Sequences were obtained from PBMCs or T cells enriched from blood (not recorded which). All receptors come from a woman between 18 and 30 years old who had recovered from COVID-19.

Notes on this clone: Other DNA sequences within the sample encode an identical CDR3. This rearrangement joins TRBV28 to TRBJ1-6; TRBD1 agrees at 8 bases. Germline CDR1 is MDHEN and CDR2 is SYDVKM. V was clipped by 4 bases and J by 5 bases; unmatched bases: 1. This CDR3 is built from 14 residues. CDR3 in amino acids: CASSSGQDNSPLHF. In DNA form, the CDR3 reads TGTGCCAGCAGTTCGGGACAGGATAATTCACCCCTCCACTTT. Supplemented by reference TRBV28 and TRBJ1-6, the full variable domain reads DVKVTQSSRYLVKRTGEKVFLECVQDMDHENMFWYRQDPGLGLRLIYFSYDVKMKEKGDIPEGYSVSREKKERFSLILESASTNQTSMYLCASSSGQDNSPLHFGNGTRLTVT.

The chain joins TRBV7-9 to TRBJ2-1; tentative D call: TRBD2 (5 bases). CDR1 is SEHNR and CDR2 is FQNEAQ in the germline V gene (reference sequence). The CDR3 has 12 amino acids. V gave up 11 bases and J gave up 2 bases, with 10 bases separating them. CDR3 sequence: CAPERAYNEQFF. As DNA, the CDR3 is TGTGCCCCAGAGAGGGCCTACAATGAGCAGTTCTTC.

The CDR3 DNA reads TGCAGCGTTGAAGATCGGTATAGCGGGAGCACAGATACGCAGTATTTT. Amino acids: CSVEDRYSGSTDTQYF. This sequence joins TRBV29-1 and TRBJ2-3, with 7 bases identical to TRBD2. There are 16 residues in the CDR3. The germline gives CDR1 SQVTM, CDR2 ANQGSEA. Trimming cost V 0 bases and J 0 bases; bases outside gene matches: 6.

Comments on this clone: Sequence at one end of the junction differs from germline and may be a read error. The chain uses TRBV19 and TRBJ1-3, with 10 bases aligning to TRBD1. CDR3 length: 18 amino acids. The germline V gene has CDR1 LNHDA and CDR2 SQIVND (reference sequence). DNA of the CDR3: TGTGCCAGCAGTAAGAGGGGACAGGGGTCCCTCTCTGGAAACACCATATATTTT. Translated, it gives CASSKRGQGSLSGNTIYF.

The table lists this clone with a few counts. The chain recombines TRBV7-9 with TRBJ1-2, with D unclear. V gave up 1 base and J gave up 4 bases, with 10 bases separating them. CDR1 and CDR2 from the germline V gene are SEHNR and FQNEAQ (reference sequence). The CDR3 contains 14 residues. Here the CDR3 DNA reads TGTGCCAGCAGCTTAGAAGTGCCAGTCTATGGCTACACCTTC. Protein: CASSLEVPVYGYTF.

This chain connects TRBV6-6 to TRBJ1-5; TRBD1 might be the D (6 bases). Germline assignment: CDR1 MNHNY and CDR2 SVGAGI (reference sequence). V lost 2 bases to trimming and J lost 4 bases, with 9 bases between them. This CDR3 comprises 14 residues. CDR3 DNA sequence: TGTGCCAGCAGTTACGCTACAGGGAATCAGCCCCAGCATTTT. The encoded protein is CASSYATGNQPQHF.

This chain joins TRBV12-5 and TRBJ1-2; 9 nucleotides agree with TRBD1. The CDR3 length is 13 residues. Germline CDR1 is LGHNT and CDR2 is FRNRAP. V shed 5 bases, J shed 6 bases, and the junction held 4 bases outside the gene matches. The CDR3 region has the DNA TGTGCTAGTGGTGAGGGACAGGGCGATGGCTACACCTTC. Its translation: CASGEGQGDGYTF.

In the case of this clone: The same CDR3 can be traced to other DNA sequences in this sample. This chain uses TRBV19 with TRBJ2-1; 11 nucleotides match TRBD2. Germline CDR1 and CDR2: LNHDA and SQIVND (reference sequence). This CDR3 has 15 amino acids. Trimming at V came to 3 bases and at J to 3 bases, leaving 1 base not matched to a gene. The CDR3 region has the DNA TGTGCCAGTAGTATTGGGACTAGCGGCTACAATGAGCAGTTCTTC. This codes for CASSIGTSGYNEQFF. The complete variable domain, with remaining parts taken from reference TRBV19 and TRBJ2-1, reads DGGITQSPKYLFRKEGQNVTLSCEQNLNHDAMYWYRQDPGQGLRLIYYSQIVNDFQKGDIAEGYSVSREKKESFPLTVTSAQKNPTAFYLCASSIGTSGYNEQFFGPGTRLTVL.

This chain links TRBV6-5 with TRBJ1-5; perhaps TRBD1 as D (6 bases). CDR1 is MNHEY and CDR2 is SVGAGI in the germline V gene. V was shortened by 6 bases and J by 0 bases, with 12 bases between the two germline ends. The CDR3 covers 15 residues. The CDR3 here is CASRPGQNSNQPQHF. CDR3 nucleotide sequence: TGTGCCAGCAGACCCGGACAGAATAGCAATCAGCCCCAGCATTTT.

The gene calls are TRBV6-5 and TRBJ2-2; 9 bases agree with TRBD1. V was clipped by 11 bases and J by 4 bases; unmatched bases: 5. Germline assignment: CDR1 MNHEY and CDR2 SVGAGI. The CDR3 consists of 13 residues. CDR3 DNA sequence: TGTGCCGGTCGGGACAGGGCCACCGGGGAGCTGTTTTTT. Its protein product is CAGRDRATGELFF.

V usage is TRBV29-1 and J usage is TRBJ1-2; D gene unclear. This CDR3 is built from 14 residues. V was clipped by 8 bases and J by 8 bases, with 24 bases between them. Germline CDR1 reads SQVTM; CDR2 reads ANQGSEA. In DNA, the CDR3 is TGCAGCTCCGATATCCAACGGACGGGAGGCGGCTACACCTTC. This codes for CSSDIQRTGGGYTF.

This clone was seen just once. The V call is TRBV5-6, the J call TRBJ2-7, with no clear D. Trimming took off 2 bases at V and 6 bases at J, with 6 bases between the two ends. The germline gives CDR1 SGHDT, CDR2 YYEEEE. The CDR3 runs to 11 residues. For the CDR3, the DNA is TGTGCCAGCAGCTTAACCGGCGAGCAGTACTTC. Its translation is CASSLTGEQYF.

This chain uses TRBV10-1 with TRBJ2-5; 8 bases map to TRBD2. The CDR3 loop spans 14 amino acids. Unmatched junction bases numbered 2, after V lost 3 bases and J lost 2 bases. Germline V gives CDR1 WNHNN, CDR2 SYGVQD (reference sequence). Here the CDR3 reads CASSDGGGQETQYF. CDR3 sequence (DNA): TGCGCCAGCAGTGACGGCGGGGGGCAAGAGACCCAGTACTTC.

This clone has just one count. The chain combines TRBV25-1 with TRBJ2-1; 7 bases fit TRBD2. There are 17 residues in the CDR3. V shed 5 bases and J 2 bases; nucleotides not matched to a gene: 12. The germline V gene encodes CDR1 MGHDK and CDR2 SYGVNS. The CDR3 reads CASSPTSSSGAYNEQFF. The DNA for the CDR3 is TGTGCCAGCAGTCCCACCTCGTCTAGCGGAGCCTACAATGAGCAGTTCTTC.

The chain couples TRBV4-2 to TRBJ2-7; 7 bases match TRBD2. The V gene end was trimmed by 3 bases and the J gene end by 0 bases; junction bases not matched to a gene: 8. Germline assignment: CDR1 LGHNA and CDR2 YNFKEQ. This CDR3 is built from 16 residues. CDR3 in DNA: TGTGCCAGCAGCCACCCGGGCGGGGGTGGCTCCTACGAGCAGTACTTC. Amino acid sequence: CASSHPGGGGSYEQYF.

The V call is TRBV9, the J call TRBJ2-1, with D unclear. Germline CDR1 is SGDLS and CDR2 is YYNGEE. There are 13 residues in the CDR3. Trimming took 3 bases from V and 4 from J, leaving 8 bases between them. CDR3 nucleotide sequence: TGTGCCAGCAGCGGACGACTGTACAATGAGCAGTTCTTC. Amino acid sequence: CASSGRLYNEQFF. The whole variable domain, remainder taken from reference TRBV9 and TRBJ2-1, is DSGVTQTPKHLITATGQRVTLRCSPRSGDLSVYWYQQSLDQGLQFLIQYYNGEERAKGNILERFSAQQFPDLHSELNLSSLELGDSALYFCASSGRLYNEQFFGPGTRLTVL.

The chain couples TRBV11-1 to TRBJ1-2; tentatively, D is TRBD1 (6 bases). CDR3 length: 14 amino acids. Trimming took off 1 base at V and 4 bases at J, with 10 bases between the two ends. In germline, CDR1 is SGHAT, CDR2 FQDESV (reference sequence). The CDR3 protein is CASSLGGRGYGYTF. In nucleotides, the CDR3 is TGTGCCAGCAGCTTAGGGGGGCGCGGCTATGGCTACACCTTC.

The V and J genes are TRBV6-5 and TRBJ1-2, with 9 bases fitting TRBD1. Germline trimming cut 6 bases from V and 4 bases from J; bases unmatched to any gene: 6. CDR3 length: 14 amino acids. CDR1 and CDR2 (germline): MNHEY, SVGAGI. This chain's CDR3 is CASSRGQGPYGYTF. The CDR3 coding sequence is TGTGCCAGCAGCCGGGGACAGGGACCCTATGGCTACACCTTC.

This clone was recorded once. The rearrangement uses TRBV9 and TRBJ2-3; D is possibly TRBD2 (5 bases). From germline, CDR1 is SGDLS and CDR2 YYNGEE. Between the trimmed V and J ends, which lost 0 bases and 2 bases, there was a span of 16 bases. The CDR3 totals 17 residues. The CDR3 DNA is TGTGCCAGCAGCGTAGTCGGAGGCGCGACAACCACAGATACGCAGTATTTT. Translated, it gives CASSVVGGATTTDTQYF.

The chain employs TRBV27 and TRBJ1-2; 9 positions agree with TRBD1. There are 17 residues in the CDR3. The germline V gene encodes CDR1 MNHEY and CDR2 SMNVEV (reference sequence). With 0 bases clipped from V and 4 bases from J, the junction kept 9 bases outside the gene matches. CDR3 amino acids: CASSLSGRTGEPYGYTF. In DNA form, the CDR3 reads TGTGCCAGCAGTTTATCGGGGAGGACAGGGGAGCCCTATGGCTACACCTTC.

The chain employs TRBV6-5 and TRBJ1-6; the D is unclear. The CDR3 is 16 amino acids. Trimming took 0 bases from V and 2 from J, leaving 8 bases between them. Germline CDR1 reads MNHEY; CDR2 reads SVGAGI. CDR3 region: CASSYSPDTYNSPLHF. The CDR3 nucleotides are TGTGCCAGCAGTTACTCCCCAGATACCTATAATTCACCCCTCCACTTT.

The chain is built from TRBV3-1 (or the pseudogene TRBV3-2) and TRBJ2-5; 8 positions match TRBD2. Germline V gene data show CDR1 as LGHDT and CDR2 as YNNKEL (reference sequence). CDR3 length: 16 amino acids. V lost 6 bases to trimming and J lost 5 bases; unmatched junction nucleotides: 14. The CDR3 DNA is TGTGCCAGCAGTCGCACCGGGACTAGTTCAAGGGAGACCCAGTACTTC. It is translated as CASSRTGTSSRETQYF.

This clone was seen a single time. The rearrangement links TRBV18 to TRBJ2-7; weak D call: TRBD1 (6 bases). Between the trimmed V and J ends, which lost 3 bases and 4 bases, there was a span of 13 bases. There are 14 residues in the CDR3. Germline CDR1 and CDR2: KGHSH and LQKENI. This CDR3 reads CASSPGRGGYEQYF. Here the CDR3 DNA reads TGTGCCAGCTCACCTGGCAGGGGCGGATACGAGCAGTACTTC.

This clone was detected only a few times. Written as DNA, the CDR3 is TGTGCCAGTAGTAAGGACGTCCTAGCGACGGTACGGAACATTCAGTACTTC. This gives the protein CASSKDVLATVRNIQYF. V and J are TRBV19 and TRBJ2-4, with a weak D call TRBD2 (6 bases). The CDR3 is made up of 17 amino acids. V lost 4 bases and J lost 7, with 23 bases in between. Per germline, CDR1 LNHDA and CDR2 SQIVND (reference sequence). The variable domain in full, completed from reference TRBV19 and TRBJ2-4, reads DGGITQSPKYLFRKEGQNVTLSCEQNLNHDAMYWYRQDPGQGLRLIYYSQIVNDFQKGDIAEGYSVSREKKESFPLTVTSAQKNPTAFYLCASSKDVLATVRNIQYFGAGTRLSVL.

DNA for the CDR3: TGTGCCAGCAGTTCAGGACTAGCGGGAGTAGCTGAGCAGTTCTTC. Protein: CASSSGLAGVAEQFF. The chain carries TRBV6-5 and TRBJ2-1, with 13 bases identical to TRBD2. Germline loops: CDR1 MNHEY, CDR2 SVGAGI. The CDR3 has 15 amino acids. V shed 4 bases, J shed 9 bases, and the junction held 6 bases outside the gene matches.

This clone has only a few counts. The chain couples TRBV5-1 to TRBJ2-1; 11 bases map to TRBD2. Germline V gene lookup returns CDR1 SGHRS and CDR2 YFSETQ. Germline trimming cut 3 bases from V and 6 bases from J; bases unmatched to any gene: 8. The length of the CDR3 is 16 residues. The chain's CDR3 is CASSSELAGASNEQFF. DNA of the CDR3: TGCGCCAGCAGCTCCGAACTAGCGGGGGCCTCCAATGAGCAGTTCTTC.